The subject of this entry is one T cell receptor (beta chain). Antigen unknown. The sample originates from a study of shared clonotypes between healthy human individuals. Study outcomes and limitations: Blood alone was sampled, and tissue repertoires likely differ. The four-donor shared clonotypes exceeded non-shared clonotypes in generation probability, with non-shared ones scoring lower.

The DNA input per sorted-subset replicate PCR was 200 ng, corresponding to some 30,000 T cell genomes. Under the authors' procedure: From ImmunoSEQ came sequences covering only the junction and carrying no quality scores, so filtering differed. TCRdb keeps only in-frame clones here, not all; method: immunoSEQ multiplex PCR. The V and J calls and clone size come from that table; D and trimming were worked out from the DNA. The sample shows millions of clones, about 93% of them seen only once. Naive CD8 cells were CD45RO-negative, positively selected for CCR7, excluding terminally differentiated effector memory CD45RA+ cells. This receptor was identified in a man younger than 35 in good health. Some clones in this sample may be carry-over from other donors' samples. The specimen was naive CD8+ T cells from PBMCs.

The DNA of the CDR3 is TGTGCCAGCAGCTTTAGCGGGATTAAGGATGAGCAGTTCTTC. Protein sequence: CASSFSGIKDEQFF. The chain employs TRBV5-6 and TRBJ2-1, with 8 bases lining up with TRBD2. This CDR3 spans 14 amino acids. Trimming took 2 bases from V and 8 from J; bases not matched to a gene: 6. The germline gives CDR1 SGHDT, CDR2 YYEEEE.